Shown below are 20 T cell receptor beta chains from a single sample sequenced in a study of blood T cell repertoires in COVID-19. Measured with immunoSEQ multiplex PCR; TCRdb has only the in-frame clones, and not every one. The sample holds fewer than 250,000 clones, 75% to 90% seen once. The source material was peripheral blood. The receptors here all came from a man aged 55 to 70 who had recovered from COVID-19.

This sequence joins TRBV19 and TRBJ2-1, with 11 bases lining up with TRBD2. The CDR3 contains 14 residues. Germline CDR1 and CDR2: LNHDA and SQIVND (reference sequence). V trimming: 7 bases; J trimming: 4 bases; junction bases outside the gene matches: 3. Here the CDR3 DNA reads TGTGCCAGTAACCCTAGCGGGAGGTACAATGAGCAGTTCTTC. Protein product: CASNPSGRYNEQFF. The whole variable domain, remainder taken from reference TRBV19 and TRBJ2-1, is DGGITQSPKYLFRKEGQNVTLSCEQNLNHDAMYWYRQDPGQGLRLIYYSQIVNDFQKGDIAEGYSVSREKKESFPLTVTSAQKNPTAFYLCASNPSGRYNEQFFGPGTRLTVL.

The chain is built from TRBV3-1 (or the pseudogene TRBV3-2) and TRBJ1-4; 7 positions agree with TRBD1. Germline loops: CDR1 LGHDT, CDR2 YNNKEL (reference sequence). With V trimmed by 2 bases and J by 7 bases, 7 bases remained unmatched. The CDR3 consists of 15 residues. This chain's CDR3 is CASSQRGGPSEKLFF. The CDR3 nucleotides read TGTGCCAGCAGCCAAAGAGGGGGCCCAAGTGAAAAACTGTTTTTT.

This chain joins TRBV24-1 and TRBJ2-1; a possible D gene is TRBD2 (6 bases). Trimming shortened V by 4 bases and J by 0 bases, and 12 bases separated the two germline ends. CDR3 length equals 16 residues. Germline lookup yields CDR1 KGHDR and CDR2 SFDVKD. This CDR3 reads CATSDMDGSSYNEQFF. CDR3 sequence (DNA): TGTGCCACCAGTGACATGGACGGGAGCTCCTACAATGAGCAGTTCTTC.

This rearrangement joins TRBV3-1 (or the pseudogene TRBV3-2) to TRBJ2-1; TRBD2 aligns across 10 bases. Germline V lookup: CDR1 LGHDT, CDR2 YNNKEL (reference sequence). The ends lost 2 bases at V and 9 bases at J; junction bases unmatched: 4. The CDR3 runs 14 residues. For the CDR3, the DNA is TGTGCCAGCAGCCAACTAGCGGGGGTTGGTGAGCAGTTCTTC. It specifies CASSQLAGVGEQFF.

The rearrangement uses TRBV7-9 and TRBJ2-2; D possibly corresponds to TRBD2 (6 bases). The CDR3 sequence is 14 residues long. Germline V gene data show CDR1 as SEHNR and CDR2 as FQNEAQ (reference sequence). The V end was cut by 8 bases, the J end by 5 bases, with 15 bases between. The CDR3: CASGWGEGTGELFF. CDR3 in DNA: TGTGCCAGCGGCTGGGGGGAAGGGACCGGGGAGCTGTTTTTT.

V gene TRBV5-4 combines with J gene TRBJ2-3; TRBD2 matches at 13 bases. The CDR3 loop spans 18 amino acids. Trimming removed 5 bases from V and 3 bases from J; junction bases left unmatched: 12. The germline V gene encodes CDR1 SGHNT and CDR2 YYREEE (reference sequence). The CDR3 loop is CASRPGLAGVEGTDTQYF. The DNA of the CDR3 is TGTGCCAGCAGACCCGGACTAGCGGGAGTTGAAGGGACAGATACGCAGTATTTT.

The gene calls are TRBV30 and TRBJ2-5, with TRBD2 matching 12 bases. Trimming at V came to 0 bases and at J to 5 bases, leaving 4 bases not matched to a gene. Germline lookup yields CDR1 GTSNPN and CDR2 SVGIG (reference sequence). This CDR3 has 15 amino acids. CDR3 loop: CAWSVRLAGGETQYF. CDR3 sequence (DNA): TGTGCCTGGAGTGTCCGGCTAGCGGGAGGGGAGACCCAGTACTTC.

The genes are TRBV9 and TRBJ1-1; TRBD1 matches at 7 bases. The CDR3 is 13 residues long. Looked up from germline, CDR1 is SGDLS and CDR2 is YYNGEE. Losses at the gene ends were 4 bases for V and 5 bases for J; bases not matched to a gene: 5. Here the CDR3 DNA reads TGTGCCAGCAGCACATCAGGGGGTACTGAAGCTTTCTTT. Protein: CASSTSGGTEAFF.

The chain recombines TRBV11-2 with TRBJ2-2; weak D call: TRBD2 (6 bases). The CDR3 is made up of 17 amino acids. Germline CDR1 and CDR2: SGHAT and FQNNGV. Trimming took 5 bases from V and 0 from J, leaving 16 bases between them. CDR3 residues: CASSPPHGTPNTGELFF. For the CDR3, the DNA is TGTGCCAGCAGCCCCCCCCACGGGACTCCGAACACCGGGGAGCTGTTTTTT.

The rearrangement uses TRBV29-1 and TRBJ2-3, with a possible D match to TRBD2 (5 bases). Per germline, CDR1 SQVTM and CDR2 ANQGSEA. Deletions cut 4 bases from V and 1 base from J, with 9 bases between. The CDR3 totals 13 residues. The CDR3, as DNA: TGCAGCGTTGTAGCGTCCGGCACAGATACGCAGTATTTT. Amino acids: CSVVASGTDTQYF.

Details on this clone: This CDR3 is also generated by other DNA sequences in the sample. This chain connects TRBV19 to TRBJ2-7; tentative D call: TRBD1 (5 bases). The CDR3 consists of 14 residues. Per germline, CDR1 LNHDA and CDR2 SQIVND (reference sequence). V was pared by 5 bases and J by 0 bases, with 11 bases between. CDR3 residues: CASSPTGVSYEQYF. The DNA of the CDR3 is TGTGCCAGTAGTCCCACAGGTGTCTCCTACGAGCAGTACTTC.

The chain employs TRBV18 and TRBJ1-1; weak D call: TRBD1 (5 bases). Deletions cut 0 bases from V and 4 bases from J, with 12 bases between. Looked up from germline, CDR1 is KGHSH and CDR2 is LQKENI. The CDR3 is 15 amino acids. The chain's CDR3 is CASSPPAGRGTEAFF. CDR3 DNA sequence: TGTGCCAGCTCACCACCGGCAGGGCGAGGCACTGAAGCTTTCTTT. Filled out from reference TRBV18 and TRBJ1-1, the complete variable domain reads NAGVMQNPRHLVRRRGQEARLRCSPMKGHSHVYWYRQLPEEGLKFMVYLQKENIIDESGMPKERFSAEFPKEGPSILRIQQVVRGDSAAYFCASSPPAGRGTEAFFGQGTRLTVV.

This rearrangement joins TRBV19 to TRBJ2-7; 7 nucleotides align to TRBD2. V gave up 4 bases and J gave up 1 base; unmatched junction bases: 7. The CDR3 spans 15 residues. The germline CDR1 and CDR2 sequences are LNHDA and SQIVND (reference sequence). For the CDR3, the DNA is TGTGCCAGTAGTAATGGGAGGGTTTTATCCTACGAGCAGTACTTC. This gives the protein CASSNGRVLSYEQYF.

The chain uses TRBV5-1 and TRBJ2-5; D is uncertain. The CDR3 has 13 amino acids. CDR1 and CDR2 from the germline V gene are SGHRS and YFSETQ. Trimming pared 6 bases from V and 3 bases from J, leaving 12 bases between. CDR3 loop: CASTLVGEETQYF. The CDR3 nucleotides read TGCGCCAGCACCCTGGTAGGAGAAGAGACCCAGTACTTC.

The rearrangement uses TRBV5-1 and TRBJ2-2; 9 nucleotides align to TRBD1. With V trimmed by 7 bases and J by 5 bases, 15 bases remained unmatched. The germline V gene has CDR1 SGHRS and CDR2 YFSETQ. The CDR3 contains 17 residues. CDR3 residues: CASSRTRDRGRTGELFF. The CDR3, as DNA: TGCGCCAGCTCAAGGACCCGCGACAGGGGGAGGACCGGGGAGCTGTTTTTT.

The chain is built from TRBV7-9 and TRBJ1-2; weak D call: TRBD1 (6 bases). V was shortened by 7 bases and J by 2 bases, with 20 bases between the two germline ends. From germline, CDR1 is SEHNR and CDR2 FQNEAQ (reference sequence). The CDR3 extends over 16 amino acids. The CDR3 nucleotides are TGTGCCAGCAACCAAAGTGGGGGCCGGCGAAACTATGGCTACACCTTC. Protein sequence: CASNQSGGRRNYGYTF.

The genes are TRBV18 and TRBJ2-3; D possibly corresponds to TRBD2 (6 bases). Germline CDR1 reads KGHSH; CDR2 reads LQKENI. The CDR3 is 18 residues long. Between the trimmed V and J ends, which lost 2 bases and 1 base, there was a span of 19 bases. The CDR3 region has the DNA TGTGCCAGCTCACCAAGGTCCCTAAGGGACTCCGGCACAGATACGCAGTATTTT. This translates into CASSPRSLRDSGTDTQYF. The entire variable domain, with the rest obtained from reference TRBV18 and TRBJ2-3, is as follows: NAGVMQNPRHLVRRRGQEARLRCSPMKGHSHVYWYRQLPEEGLKFMVYLQKENIIDESGMPKERFSAEFPKEGPSILRIQQVVRGDSAAYFCASSPRSLRDSGTDTQYFGPGTRLTVL.

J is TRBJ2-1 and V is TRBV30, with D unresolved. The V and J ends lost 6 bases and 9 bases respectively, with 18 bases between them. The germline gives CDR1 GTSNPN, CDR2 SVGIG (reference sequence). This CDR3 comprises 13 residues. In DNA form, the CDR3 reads TGTGCCTGCACCTTTGGCGTCGGGTTTGAGCAGTTCTTC. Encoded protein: CACTFGVGFEQFF.

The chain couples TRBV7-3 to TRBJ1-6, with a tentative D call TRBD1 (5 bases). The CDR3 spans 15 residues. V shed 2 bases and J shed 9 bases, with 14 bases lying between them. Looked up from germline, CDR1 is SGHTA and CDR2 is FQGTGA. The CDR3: CASSLSSGWGSPLHF. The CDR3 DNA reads TGTGCCAGCAGCTTATCATCAGGGTGGGGTTCACCCCTCCACTTT.

CDR3 region: CASRRTGGRMNTEAFF. In DNA form, the CDR3 reads TGTGCCAGCAGACGCACAGGGGGAAGGATGAACACTGAAGCTTTCTTT. The chain recombines TRBV25-1 with TRBJ1-1, with TRBD1 matching over 8 bases. V was pared by 6 bases and J by 0 bases, with 9 bases of the junction left unmatched. Germline values: CDR1 MGHDK, CDR2 SYGVNS. This CDR3 comprises 16 residues.